This T cell receptor beta chain came from a study of cytomegalovirus exposure and HLA in healthy donors. Broader study findings: Cytomegalovirus association was assigned to approximately 180 TCR beta chains. A few chains linked to CMV were shown in vitro to be specific for CMV antigens.

As to this clone: Its antigen is currently unknown.

From germline, CDR1 is SGDLS and CDR2 YYNGEE. V was cut by 2 bases and J by 8 bases, with 8 bases left in between. The CDR3 contains 12 residues. Produced via immunoSEQ multiplex PCR; TCRdb's table is partial and in-frame only. The table has roughly 120,000 clones, roughly 88% seen once. V gene TRBV9 combines with J gene TRBJ2-1; a weak D match, TRBD1 (6 bases). Sequencing input: PBMCs. The sequence was obtained from a man aged 18 to 29 in good health and CMV-seronegative. The CDR3 sequence is CASSVTGYEQFF. DNA of the CDR3: TGTGCCAGCAGCGTTACAGGGTATGAGCAGTTCTTC.